Below, one T cell receptor beta chain is given with its context. Amplified regions were TCR beta CDR3 sequences from RNA transcripts. Researchers ran a first-round RT-PCR on the TCR CDR3 using the HTBI primer set. TCRdb used MiXCR to reprocess the multiplex PCR reads, holding one entry per CDR3 protein. The sample yields under 350,000 distinct CDR3 sequences, approximately 22% seen once. The CDR3 sequence is 16 residues long. Trimming removed 6 bases at V and 3 bases at J, with 20 bases between. CDR1 and CDR2 (germline): DFQATT, SNEGSKA (reference sequence). This specimen belongs to a study of T cells in Graves' hyperthyroidism and ophthalmopathy.

V gene TRBV20-1 combines with J gene TRBJ2-2, with TRBD2 as a possible D gene (6 bases). The sequenced material came from blood. The clonotype comes from a woman aged 45-65 years with Graves' hyperthyroidism. The CDR3 reads CSAQGTSGTYTGELFF. For the CDR3, the DNA is TGCAGTGCCCAAGGGACTTCGGGCACTTACACCGGGGAGCTGTTTTTT.